One and the same sample provided the 13 T cell receptor beta chains below, sequenced in a study of CD8 T cells in ankylosing spondylitis. TCRdb re-called the 5' RACE reads through MiXCR, storing one row per CDR3 protein. Of about 340,000 distinct CDR3 sequences in the sample, 20% to 25% are singletons; the top ten hold around 14%. Specimen: blood, either unsorted or a sorted T cell fraction (not recorded which). These receptor sequences come from a male donor with ankylosing spondylitis or in good health (not recorded which).

This clonotype appeared a few times. CDR3 sequence reads: CASSLGQGTNEKLFF. Here the CDR3 DNA reads TGTGCCAGCAGCTTAGGGCAAGGAACTAATGAAAAACTGTTTTTT. V gene TRBV11-2 combines with J gene TRBJ1-4; D unresolved. The CDR3 is 15 amino acids. CDR1 and CDR2 (germline): SGHAT, FQNNGV. V was cut by 1 base and J by 1 base, with 7 bases left in between.

This clonotype has only one observation. This chain uses TRBV5-1 with TRBJ2-5; 7 bases line up with TRBD1. The V gene's germline CDR1 is SGHRS and CDR2 YFSETQ. With 4 bases clipped from V and 2 bases from J, the junction kept 8 bases outside the gene matches. The CDR3 runs to 15 residues. The CDR3 DNA reads TGCGCCAGCAGCCTCCGACAGGGCCCACAAGAGACCCAGTACTTC. It is translated as CASSLRQGPQETQYF.

The table lists this clonotype with many counts. The chain carries TRBV3-1 and TRBJ2-3; tentatively, D is TRBD2 (6 bases). The V end was cut by 0 bases, the J end by 0 bases, with 7 bases between. This CDR3 contains 15 residues. Germline V gene lookup returns CDR1 LGHDT and CDR2 YNNKEL (reference sequence). The CDR3 is CASSQDGGSTDTQYF. In nucleotides, the CDR3 is TGTGCCAGCAGCCAAGACGGGGGTAGCACAGATACGCAGTATTTT.

This clonotype was seen a handful of times. Here the CDR3 DNA reads TGTGCCAGCAGCTTAGATCCGACAGGTGTTGAAGAGACCCAGTACTTC. It encodes CASSLDPTGVEETQYF. The gene calls are TRBV7-9 and TRBJ2-5, with D perhaps TRBD1 (6 bases). Germline CDR1 is SEHNR and CDR2 is FQNEAQ (reference sequence). There are 16 residues in the CDR3. Trimming left V 1 base short and J 3 bases short, with 15 bases between.

This chain connects TRBV23-1 to TRBJ2-4; D perhaps matches TRBD2 (6 bases). TRBV23-1 is an ORF, with its function uncertain. Deletions cut 2 bases from V and 0 bases from J, with 17 bases between. The CDR3 has 18 residues. DNA for the CDR3: TGCGCCAGCAGTCAAAGGTGGAGGGTAGGTCGAGCCAAAAACATTCAGTACTTC. This sequence encodes CASSQRWRVGRAKNIQYF.

V is TRBV7-9 and J is TRBJ2-2; TRBD2 aligns across 7 bases. This CDR3 has 14 amino acids. Germline V gene data show CDR1 as SEHNR and CDR2 as FQNEAQ (reference sequence). V gave up 5 bases and J gave up 7 bases; unmatched junction bases: 7. CDR3 bases: TGTGCCAGCAGCCCGGGACTACCGATCGGGGAGCTGTTTTTT. The encoded protein is CASSPGLPIGELFF.

The gene calls are TRBV5-6 and TRBJ1-6, with 9 bases matching TRBD1. V lost 4 bases to trimming and J lost 9 bases; unmatched junction nucleotides: 11. CDR1 and CDR2 from the germline V gene are SGHDT and YYEEEE. This CDR3 comprises 16 residues. CDR3 in DNA: TGTGCCAGCAGCCTCGTTAGGACAGGGGTGGGTTCACCCCTCCACTTT. It encodes CASSLVRTGVGSPLHF.

This clonotype came up a few times. The chain couples TRBV2 to TRBJ2-2, with TRBD1 matching 9 bases. This CDR3 spans 15 amino acids. After removal of 10 bases from V and 7 bases from J, the junction contained 13 bases not matched to a gene. CDR1 is SNHLY and CDR2 is FYNNEI in the germline V gene. CDR3 coding DNA: TGTGCCATCAAAAACCGGGACAGGGTTGTCGGGGAGCTGTTTTTT. Amino acids: CAIKNRDRVVGELFF.

The chain carries TRBV20-1 and TRBJ2-7, with 11 bases aligning to TRBD1. Per the germline V gene, CDR1 is DFQATT and CDR2 is SNEGSKA (reference sequence). The CDR3 is 15 residues long. V lost 6 bases to trimming and J lost 7 bases; unmatched junction nucleotides: 14. The CDR3 region is CSATITGTGGWEQYF. DNA of the CDR3: TGCAGTGCGACAATAACCGGGACAGGGGGTTGGGAGCAGTACTTC.

This CDR3 reads CASSRGLAGSYNEQFF. Here the CDR3 DNA reads TGTGCCAGCAGCCGCGGACTAGCGGGCTCCTACAATGAGCAGTTCTTC. This rearrangement joins TRBV6-4 to TRBJ2-1, with 11 positions matching TRBD2. Trimming removed 6 bases from V and 0 bases from J; junction bases left unmatched: 4. The CDR3 contains 16 residues. Germline CDR1 reads MRHNA; CDR2 reads SNTAGT.

The rearrangement links TRBV3-1 to TRBJ1-1; D gene ambiguous. Germline loops: CDR1 LGHDT, CDR2 YNNKEL (reference sequence). Trimming pared 0 bases from V and 6 bases from J, leaving 8 bases between. This CDR3 contains 13 residues. The CDR3 DNA follows: TGTGCCAGCAGCCAAGAACGGTTTTCTGAAGCTTTCTTT. As protein: CASSQERFSEAFF.

V is TRBV7-6 and J is TRBJ2-3, with D unclear. The CDR3 runs to 14 residues. Germline CDR1 is SGHVS and CDR2 is FNYEAQ. The V end lost 3 bases, the J end lost 4 bases, and 11 bases lay between the germline ends. The CDR3 sequence is CASSLGTVADTQYF. The CDR3 nucleotides are TGTGCCAGCAGCTTGGGAACAGTTGCAGATACGCAGTATTTT.

This clonotype was detected a few times. V gene TRBV12-3 or TRBV12-4 combines with J gene TRBJ2-3; maybe TRBD1 (5 bases). CDR3 length equals 15 residues. V lost 2 bases and J 2 bases, leaving 11 bases between the germline ends. CDR3 DNA: TGTGCCAGCAGTTTATTACTGGGGCACACAGATACGCAGTATTTT. Its translation is CASSLLLGHTDTQYF.